This T cell receptor (beta chain) was identified during a study of human T cells and chemical hapten exposure (dated by TCRdb to the early 2020s). As for the study more broadly: For sensitization, 2% DPC in acetone was applied to a roughly 2 cm by roughly 2 cm area of upper inner arm skin. Patients additionally received weekly therapeutic DPC doses to the scalp throughout the roughly 26-week study period. Patch testing was performed on the upper back with Finn chambers containing 0.01% DPC, and the patch tests were scored after 6 days according to International Contact Dermatitis Research Group standards. The mostly female patient cohort included alopecia areata with under or over 50% scalp involvement, alopecia totalis and alopecia universalis. The libraries were sequenced as a pool, and the TCR yield per sample differed mostly because of small variations in library volumes within the pool. The study tracked peripheral blood TCR repertoire changes in vivo during primary and secondary sensitization to the hapten diphenylcyclopropenone (DPC) in alopecia patients. Blood samples were taken from patients before sensitization (week 0) and then at 2, 6 and about 24 weeks after DPC sensitization. Blood for TCR sequencing was provided by twenty-nine alopecia patients at one to four time points (pre-sensitization, 2, 6 and 24 weeks). Overall results and qualifications from the work: After repeated subsampling, changes were observed in the strength of the expansion versus patch-test correlation and in the threshold at which the correlation became significant. Because every patient had alopecia, a presumed autoimmune disease, the patients' immune response might differ from that of healthy individuals. A positive correlation was found between the number of PT1 expanded TCRs and patch test score, with significance reached at thresholds 8, 16 and 32 but not 4. Significantly more large CDR3 similarity clusters were formed by expanded TCRs than by pre-sensitization or healthy control sets, consistent with antigen-driven responses. The number of TCRs above 1 in 1000 frequency did not change with DPC sensitization; there was no evidence of global repertoire structure alterations.

The library was made by RACE. The data were produced on a NextSeq 500. During library preparation, unique molecular identifiers were attached to individual cDNA molecules so that TCRs could be counted quantitatively and reproducibly. Each blood RNA sample was used to sequence both TCR alpha and TCR beta chains. The published analysis was carried out like this. Samples had a median of roughly 91,000 TCRs, with a range from roughly 23,224 to 700,000. The Decombinator software suite was used to annotate V, J and CDR3 in the TCR reads. Every sample was subsampled to the same number of TCRs (28,000) for the PS versus PT1 abundance plots. TCRs were defined as expanded if absent before sensitization and observed at least eight times at the 2-week time point. TCRdb took the public reads, trimmed them with fastp at Q25, ran MiXCR for clone calling and kept in-frame beta chains. Each record represents a unique CDR3 protein, reported with the most common genes and DNA among its rows. It is TCRdb's table, rather than the study itself, that gives the V and J calls and clone size. In all, the sample holds about 84,000 distinct CDR3 sequences, and more than 9% of those were seen once. The top ten clones comprise around 5% of the sample.

CDR3 length: 15 amino acids, cysteine to phenylalanine. The entry retains the CDR3 DNA only, 45 bases that are in frame from base 1. V loses 4 bases of germline sequence and J loses 5 bases, and the interval between the two ends is 15 bases. The germline V gene (reference sequence) yields LGHDT for CDR1 and YNNKEL for CDR2. This specimen's time point label, interpreted: patch test 2, 6 weeks after DPC sensitization. What the treatment or condition label conveys for this sample: therapeutic diphenylcyclopropenone sensitization with weekly scalp DPC. Blood at each patch-test visit was drawn before the patch test was applied. Eligible patients were aged 18 to 70, diagnosed with alopecia, deemed suitable for DPC therapy, and excluded if pregnant. Total RNA was isolated from unfractionated whole blood collected in Tempus Blood RNA tubes. This clonotype was counted at least ten times. Its antigen remains unidentified. Within one base of it there is no much larger clone, and no base qualities were kept.

The sequences come from whole blood, collected in connection with sensitization to the hapten diphenylcyclopropenone (DPC). The receptor comes from a woman aged 45-65 years with alopecia areata. Some clones in this sample may be carry-over from other donors' samples. Here the chain combines TRBV3-1 and TRBJ1-5; TRBD1 is a weak D gene call, 6 bases matching. The DNA sequence follows: TGTGCCAGCAGCCCCATGGCCGGGGGCGATCAGCCCCAGCATTTT. It codes for CASSPMAGGDQPQHF.